This T cell receptor (beta chain) was captured in a study of T cell responses to AZD1222 COVID-19 vaccine. Repertoires were generated with immunoSEQ multiplex PCR, while TCRdb's copy carries only in-frame clones and drops some. The sample lists 200,000 to 250,000 clones; approximately 94% were seen once. Remarks on this clone: Its antigen is unknown.

Study-level points and caveats: Seropositive status at baseline applied to only 6 or 7 AZD1222 recipients. Only after the peak T cell response were repertoires sampled. Vaccination with two AZD1222 doses was followed by a rise in Spike-specific TCR breadth and depth.

The starting material was peripheral blood, obtained 28 days after the second dose of the MenACWY control vaccine. The sequence came from an adult who received the MenACWY meningococcal vaccine as a control.

The CDR3 reads CAWSPPAWEPYEQYF. Here the CDR3 DNA reads TGTGCCTGGAGTCCACCGGCCTGGGAGCCCTACGAGCAGTACTTC. V is TRBV30 and J is TRBJ2-7, with a tentative D call TRBD2 (5 bases). The germline V gene has CDR1 GTSNPN and CDR2 SVGIG (reference sequence). V was trimmed by 2 bases and J by 2 bases, leaving 16 bases between them. The CDR3 is 15 amino acids.